The 27 T cell receptor beta chains below come from one sample, sequenced in a study of T cells in Graves' hyperthyroidism and ophthalmopathy. Amplification of TCR beta CDR3 regions was performed using RNA transcripts as template. First-round RT-PCR targeting the TCR CDR3 was performed with the HTBI primer set. TCRdb called the multiplex PCR reads again in MiXCR, with one record for every CDR3 protein. The sample lists over 150,000 distinct CDR3 sequences; around a sixth were seen once. What was sequenced was blood. These TCRs come from a woman in her 50s with Graves' hyperthyroidism.

This clonotype was counted ten times or more. The rearrangement joins TRBV15 to TRBJ1-2; D gene uncertain. Germline V gene sequence: CDR1 LNHNV, CDR2 YYDKDF (reference sequence). This CDR3 is 14 amino acids long. Trimming pared 1 base from V and 8 bases from J, leaving 14 bases between. This CDR3 is CATSRVSGVEGYTF. CDR3 coding DNA: TGTGCCACCAGCAGAGTTAGCGGAGTGGAAGGCTACACCTTC.

This clonotype was counted ten times or more. V gene TRBV29-1 combines with J gene TRBJ2-1; D possibly corresponds to TRBD1 (6 bases). CDR3 length: 16 residues. The germline gives CDR1 SQVTM, CDR2 ANQGSEA. The ends were cut back, 3 bases at V and 0 bases at J, with 15 bases in the middle. CDR3 DNA sequence: TGCAGCGTTGACTCGGACAGAGTAAGCTCCTACAATGAGCAGTTCTTC. This sequence encodes CSVDSDRVSSYNEQFF.

This clonotype was counted many times. The V and J genes are TRBV6-1 and TRBJ1-2, with TRBD1 identical over 8 bases. V shed 6 bases, J shed 2 bases, and the junction held 8 bases outside the gene matches. Germline CDR1 is MNHNS and CDR2 is SASEGT. The CDR3 has 15 residues. CDR3 in amino acids: CASSIGQGTNYGYTF. The CDR3 region has the DNA TGTGCCAGCAGCATAGGACAGGGTACAAACTATGGCTACACCTTC.

This clonotype has a count of ten or more. The chain combines TRBV7-9 with TRBJ2-1, with TRBD2 as a possible D gene (5 bases). With 7 bases removed from V and 4 bases from J, the gap between germline ends came to 14 bases. The germline CDR1 and CDR2 sequences are SEHNR and FQNEAQ (reference sequence). The length of the CDR3 is 14 residues. The CDR3 loop reads CASNDLAEYNEQFF. DNA of the CDR3: TGTGCCAGCAATGACCTAGCCGAATACAATGAGCAGTTCTTC. The full variable domain, with the rest looked up from reference TRBV7-9 and TRBJ2-1, is DTGVSQNPRHKITKRGQNVTFRCDPISEHNRLYWYRQTLGQGPEFLTYFQNEAQLEKSRLLSDRFSAERPKGSFSTLEIQRTEQGDSAMYLCASNDLAEYNEQFFGPGTRLTVL.

This clonotype was seen at least ten times. V is TRBV20-1 and J is TRBJ1-2; TRBD1 matches at 9 bases. J was trimmed by 5 bases and V by 6 bases; bases with no gene match: 7. The CDR3 contains 13 residues. Germline CDR1 reads DFQATT; CDR2 reads SNEGSKA (reference sequence). This CDR3 reads CSAAGTGSYGYTF. The CDR3 DNA reads TGCAGTGCGGCCGGGACAGGGAGTTATGGCTACACCTTC.

This clonotype appeared many times. V gene TRBV2 combines with J gene TRBJ2-5; D is unresolved. V was trimmed by 5 bases and J by 2 bases, leaving 12 bases between them. Germline V gene lookup returns CDR1 SNHLY and CDR2 FYNNEI. The CDR3 loop spans 14 amino acids. The CDR3 nucleotides read TGTGCCAGCAGTCTAAGACGCAGTCAAGAGACCCAGTACTTC. Translation gives CASSLRRSQETQYF.

This clonotype has only one observation. The chain employs TRBV11-2 and TRBJ2-7, with D uncertain. V shed 1 base and J shed 5 bases, with 18 bases lying between them. The CDR3 loop spans 16 amino acids. From germline, CDR1 is SGHAT and CDR2 FQNNGV. The CDR3 here is CASSLGRIGRVHEQYF. CDR3 coding DNA: TGTGCCAGCAGCTTAGGTAGAATTGGACGCGTCCACGAGCAGTACTTC.

This clonotype was detected only a few times. CDR3 nucleotide sequence: TGCAGCGTCGTGAGTAGCGGGAAGGGCACCGGGGAGCTGTTTTTT. This translates into CSVVSSGKGTGELFF. The V gene is TRBV29-1, the J gene TRBJ2-2; TRBD2 matches 8 bases. Per germline, CDR1 SQVTM and CDR2 ANQGSEA. The trim removed 6 bases at V and 4 bases at J, leaving 10 bases unmatched. The length of the CDR3 is 15 residues.

In regard to this clonotype: This may come from a read error, since a much larger clone is one base off. The DNA for the CDR3 is TGTGCCAGCAGAGAGATAGCGGGAGGCGGGGAGCTGTTTTTT. This encodes CASREIAGGGELFF. V is TRBV6-1 and J is TRBJ2-2, with 10 bases that match TRBD2. Germline V gives CDR1 MNHNS, CDR2 SASEGT. CDR3 length: 14 amino acids. V gave up 6 bases and J gave up 7 bases; unmatched junction bases: 5.

There are a few counts of this clonotype. The chain combines TRBV24-1 with TRBJ2-7; 10 bases align to TRBD1. This CDR3 is built from 16 residues. The germline V gene has CDR1 KGHDR and CDR2 SFDVKD. The J segment lost 8 bases and the V segment lost 3 bases, leaving 12 bases of the junction unmatched. The CDR3 sequence is CATSDTSGQGSAQQYF. Written as DNA, the CDR3 is TGTGCCACCAGTGATACTTCGGGACAGGGGTCTGCCCAGCAGTACTTC.

This clonotype was recorded many times. The chain combines TRBV7-9 with TRBJ2-7; D is unresolved. Trimming left V 3 bases short and J 12 bases short, with 12 bases between. This CDR3 is 11 amino acids long. Germline-derived CDR1 and CDR2 are SEHNR and FQNEAQ (reference sequence). In DNA, the CDR3 is TGTGCCAGCAGCTTGAAAGGGCCTTGGTACTTC. As protein: CASSLKGPWYF.

This clonotype was found a few times. The CDR3 DNA follows: TGTGCCAGCAGTTACGAGGCCCTGAACACTGAAGCTTTCTTT. Amino acids: CASSYEALNTEAFF. The chain couples TRBV6-5 to TRBJ1-1; D is unclear. Germline V lookup: CDR1 MNHEY, CDR2 SVGAGI. V lost 2 bases and J 0 bases, leaving 7 bases between the germline ends. The CDR3 has 14 amino acids.

V usage is TRBV27 and J usage is TRBJ1-3; TRBD1 matches at 7 bases. V lost 6 bases, J lost 3 bases, and 5 bases stayed unmatched. The CDR3 loop spans 14 amino acids. Germline CDR1 MNHEY, CDR2 SMNVEV (reference sequence). CDR3 coding DNA: TGTGCCAGCAGAGACAGGGAATATGGAAACACCATATATTTT. Translating it yields CASRDREYGNTIYF.

Regarding this clonotype: One base away lies a much larger clone, so this may be a sequencing read error. This chain uses TRBV27 with TRBJ2-1; possibly TRBD2 for D (5 bases). The end of the DNA aligns better with TRBJ2-7, so the J call may be wrong. The CDR3 length is 13 residues. Germline values: CDR1 MNHEY, CDR2 SMNVEV (reference sequence). Here the CDR3 DNA reads TGTGCCAGCAGCGGGGAATTGTACAATGAGCAGTACTTC. Translating gives CASSGELYNEQYF.

This clonotype was seen a handful of times. The chain is built from TRBV19 and TRBJ1-1; D gene unclear. Per the germline V gene, CDR1 is LNHDA and CDR2 is SQIVND (reference sequence). There are 12 residues in the CDR3. The V and J ends lost 7 bases and 1 base respectively, with 7 bases between them. CDR3 DNA: TGTGCCAGTACCGGGAGGAACACTGAAGCTTTCTTT. Protein product: CASTGRNTEAFF.

The gene calls are TRBV15 and TRBJ2-5; 13 positions match TRBD2. The V and J ends lost 0 bases and 5 bases, in that order; junction bases with no gene match: 3. CDR3 length equals 16 residues. The germline CDR1 and CDR2 sequences are LNHNV and YYDKDF (reference sequence). The CDR3 loop reads CATSRDGLAGVETQYF. In nucleotides, the CDR3 is TGTGCCACCAGCAGAGATGGACTAGCGGGAGTGGAGACCCAGTACTTC.

The J gene is TRBJ2-6, the V gene TRBV30; TRBD2 might be the D (5 bases). The germline V gene has CDR1 GTSNPN and CDR2 SVGIG (reference sequence). Trimming took off 0 bases at V and 2 bases at J, with 8 bases between the two ends. The CDR3 loop spans 15 amino acids. In nucleotides, the CDR3 is TGTGCCTGGAGTGTGAGGGCAGCTGGGGCCAACGTCCTGACTTTC. This encodes CAWSVRAAGANVLTF.

This clonotype was picked up many times. The J gene is TRBJ2-3, the V gene TRBV11-2; D remains unclear. Trimming stripped 0 bases from V and 6 bases from J, with 10 bases between. This CDR3 is 14 amino acids long. The germline gives CDR1 SGHAT, CDR2 FQNNGV. The CDR3 DNA reads as TGTGCCAGCAGCTTAGATCCTGTGCCGGATACGCAGTATTTT. It codes for CASSLDPVPDTQYF.

In the case of this clonotype: A much larger clone lies a single base off, so this may be a read error. V gene TRBV7-2 combines with J gene TRBJ2-7; possibly TRBD1 for D (6 bases). V dropped 5 bases and J dropped 1 base, with 15 bases sitting between them. CDR3 length equals 15 residues. CDR1 is SGHTA and CDR2 is FQGNSA in the germline V gene. CDR3 sequence reads: CASSRAETGSYEQYF. For the CDR3, the DNA is TGTGCCAGCAGCAGGGCGGAGACAGGTTCCTACGAGCAGTACTTC.

This clonotype was recorded at least ten times. This chain joins TRBV7-3 and TRBJ2-3; a possible D gene is TRBD2 (6 bases). CDR1 and CDR2 (germline): SGHTA, FQGTGA. V lost 5 bases to trimming and J lost 0 bases, with 9 bases between them. This CDR3 region has 14 residues. CDR3 nucleotides: TGTGCCAGCAGCAAGCGGGCTAGCACAGATACGCAGTATTTT. Its translation is CASSKRASTDTQYF.

The chain joins TRBV30 to TRBJ2-3; D remains ambiguous. The CDR3 totals 13 residues. Germline lookup yields CDR1 GTSNPN and CDR2 SVGIG (reference sequence). V was trimmed by 1 base and J by 4 bases, leaving 9 bases between them. The CDR3 protein is CAWSAGSADTQYF. The CDR3 DNA follows: TGTGCCTGGAGTGCCGGCAGCGCAGATACGCAGTATTTT.

Ten or more counts support this clonotype. A read error may explain this, as a much larger clone is one base away. The CDR3 region is CASSLEVTPYDEQFF. The CDR3 nucleotides read TGTGCCAGCAGCTTAGAGGTGACCCCCTACGATGAGCAGTTCTTC. This chain uses TRBV7-9 with TRBJ2-1; the D is unclear. The CDR3 is 15 amino acids. Per germline, CDR1 SEHNR and CDR2 FQNEAQ (reference sequence).

This clonotype was detected many times. The V gene is TRBV11-2, the J gene TRBJ2-1; D unresolved. This CDR3 has 12 residues. Germline CDR1 reads SGHAT; CDR2 reads FQNNGV. Trimming cost V 5 bases and J 10 bases, with 12 bases left between them. The CDR3 loop is CASSLPGPEQFF. CDR3 sequence (DNA): TGTGCCAGCAGCCTCCCCGGACCGGAGCAGTTCTTC.

This clonotype was recorded a few times. This chain links TRBV4-1 with TRBJ2-2, with TRBD1 matching over 11 bases. Per germline, CDR1 MGHRA and CDR2 YSYEKL. CDR3 length: 17 residues. V trimming: 2 bases; J trimming: 3 bases; junction bases outside the gene matches: 5. The CDR3 sequence: CASSQTGTGGDTGELFF. Written as DNA, the CDR3 is TGCGCCAGCAGCCAAACCGGGACAGGGGGAGACACCGGGGAGCTGTTTTTT.

This clonotype was picked up many times. V is TRBV7-2 and J is TRBJ2-1; 7 bases match TRBD2. The CDR3 consists of 15 residues. Unmatched junction bases numbered 3, after V lost 4 bases and J lost 0 bases. Germline CDR1 is SGHTA and CDR2 is FQGNSA. The CDR3 region is CASSSRTSSYNEQFF. The DNA of the CDR3 is TGTGCCAGCAGCTCCCGGACTAGCTCCTACAATGAGCAGTTCTTC.

The rearrangement uses TRBV6-1 and TRBJ2-2; D unresolved. The germline CDR1 and CDR2 sequences are MNHNS and SASEGT. The CDR3 sequence is 12 residues long. The ends were cut back, 10 bases at V and 8 bases at J, with 14 bases in the middle. CDR3 in amino acids: CATLESYGELFF. As DNA, the CDR3 is TGTGCCACGCTTGAGAGTTATGGGGAGCTGTTTTTT.

This clonotype was picked up many times. The J gene is TRBJ1-4, the V gene TRBV15; D uncertain. Trimming took off 1 base at V and 1 base at J, with 4 bases between the two ends. In germline, CDR1 is LNHNV, CDR2 YYDKDF (reference sequence). This CDR3 region has 14 residues. The CDR3 spells CATSRVLTNEKLFF. CDR3 in DNA: TGTGCCACCAGCAGAGTCCTAACTAATGAAAAACTGTTTTTT.